This T cell receptor (beta chain) was identified in a study of OX40 agonist ivuxolimab in advanced cancers. Between the trimmed V and J ends, which lost 5 bases and 2 bases, there was a span of 12 bases. Germline values: CDR1 SGHVS, CDR2 FNYEAQ. The CDR3 sequence is 15 residues long. TCRdb's copy holds only in-frame clones and misses some; the assay was immunoSEQ multiplex PCR. The table records about 49,000 clones, 85% of them present only once. The rearrangement joins TRBV7-6 to TRBJ2-2, with D perhaps matching TRBD1 or TRBD2 (5 bases each). The receptor was derived from an adult with an advanced solid tumor such as melanoma, head and neck, liver or kidney cancer. Sequenced material: CD4+ or CD8+ T cells sorted from blood, taken in a trial of the OX40 agonist ivuxolimab. CDR3 residues: CASSRDLRNTGELFF. Written as DNA, the CDR3 is TGTGCCAGCAGCCGGGACCTAAGAAACACCGGGGAGCTGTTTTTT.